This T cell receptor beta chain was identified during a study of tumor and adjacent non-tumor tissue in lung cancer. Study background: Each sample yielded some 4 million productive TCRbeta reads on average. Study-wide findings and caveats: Patients with more diverse tumor TCRs had worse survival.

CDR3 length: 14 residues. Germline loops: CDR1 DFQATT, CDR2 SNEGSKA (reference sequence). The V gene lost 6 bases and the J gene lost 2 bases, with 17 bases spanning the gap. This clonotype was recorded once. Its antigen is as yet unknown. The template was RNA from unsorted bulk tissue. A modified ARM-PCR protocol with three rounds of nested PCR amplified TCRbeta. TCRdb recomputed calls from the multiplex PCR reads with MiXCR, one row per CDR3 protein. The sample lists about 93,000 distinct CDR3 sequences; about three fifths were seen once. The rearrangement links TRBV20-1 to TRBJ2-7, with D perhaps TRBD2 (6 bases). This TCR was sampled from a man in his sixties or seventies with non-small cell lung cancer. Sequences were obtained from lung tumor tissue. CDR3 in amino acids: CSAAIIGGPYEQYF. The CDR3 DNA sequence: TGCAGTGCGGCGATTATCGGGGGTCCCTACGAGCAGTACTTC.